This entry lists 6 T cell receptor beta chains sequenced from one sample in a study of CD8 T cells in Susac syndrome. Reverse transcription of roughly 0.45 to 1 ug RNA was carried out with random hexamers. One entry per CDR3 protein, called by TCRdb with MiXCR from the immunoSEQ multiplex PCR reads. The sample shows around 170,000 distinct CDR3 sequences, 92% of them seen only once. The sample taken for sequencing was CD4+ T cells from PBMCs. The receptor set was obtained from a human donor in good health.

The genes are TRBV20-1 and TRBJ1-6; 8 bases are shared with TRBD1. J was trimmed by 9 bases and V by 0 bases; bases with no gene match: 4. Germline lookup yields CDR1 DFQATT and CDR2 SNEGSKA (reference sequence). The CDR3 extends over 14 amino acids. CDR3 amino acids: CSARDPDRVSPLHF. Written as DNA, the CDR3 is TGCAGTGCTAGAGATCCGGACAGGGTTTCACCCCTCCACTTT.

The chain employs TRBV6-1 and TRBJ2-3; D could derive from TRBD1 or TRBD2 (5 bases each). Germline assignment: CDR1 MNHNS and CDR2 SASEGT. The CDR3 totals 13 residues. The V gene lost 7 bases and the J gene lost 6 bases, with 14 bases spanning the gap. The CDR3 protein is CASNWDQGDTQYF. For the CDR3, the DNA is TGTGCCAGCAATTGGGACCAAGGGGATACGCAGTATTTT.

The V gene is TRBV7-2, the J gene TRBJ2-7; TRBD2 might be the D (5 bases). The CDR3 is 15 amino acids. Germline V lookup: CDR1 SGHTA, CDR2 FQGNSA. The V end lost 5 bases, the J end lost 0 bases, and 14 bases lay between the germline ends. The CDR3 loop reads CASSVSGRGSYEQYF. The CDR3 nucleotides read TGTGCCAGCAGCGTCAGCGGTCGGGGCTCCTACGAGCAGTACTTC.

This chain uses TRBV30 with TRBJ2-7; D is possibly TRBD2 (6 bases). This CDR3 spans 13 amino acids. The germline gives CDR1 GTSNPN, CDR2 SVGIG (reference sequence). CDR3: CVVGGPIKYEQYF. CDR3 bases: TGTGTCGTGGGGGGACCCATCAAATACGAGCAGTACTTC.

This chain links TRBV29-1 with TRBJ2-3; maybe TRBD2 (5 bases). This CDR3 region has 15 residues. Germline loops: CDR1 SQVTM, CDR2 ANQGSEA. V was clipped by 4 bases and J by 6 bases, with 20 bases between them. The CDR3 loop reads CSVASGPGSADTQYF. In nucleotides, the CDR3 is TGCAGCGTTGCGTCCGGGCCGGGATCCGCGGATACGCAGTATTTT.

The chain is built from TRBV24-1 and TRBJ2-5; possibly TRBD1 for D (5 bases). The V end was cut by 5 bases, the J end by 5 bases, with 14 bases between. Germline CDR1 is KGHDR and CDR2 is SFDVKD. The CDR3 length is 14 residues. CDR3 amino acids: CATSVGAMGETQYF. CDR3 in DNA: TGTGCCACCAGTGTAGGGGCCATGGGGGAGACCCAGTACTTC.